The 17 T cell receptor beta chains in this list originate from one sample, sequenced in a study of human T cells and chemical hapten exposure. TCRdb independently ran MiXCR on the RACE reads; one entry per CDR3 protein. Of roughly 140,000 distinct CDR3 sequences listed, around 11% are singletons. Time point specified: patch test 2, 6 weeks after DPC sensitization. Treatment described: therapeutic diphenylcyclopropenone sensitization with weekly scalp DPC. The sample in question was whole blood, obtained in connection with sensitization to the hapten diphenylcyclopropenone (DPC). These receptors were obtained from a woman in her fifties or sixties with alopecia areata. Some clones in this sample may be carry-over from other donors' samples.

On this clonotype itself: With a much larger clone just one base away, this may be a read error. This chain joins TRBV6-1 and TRBJ2-2, with D perhaps matching TRBD1 (6 bases). Germline lookup yields CDR1 MNHNS and CDR2 SASEGT. The length of the CDR3 is 17 residues. The DNA for the CDR3 is TGTGCCGGCAGCCGAAAGGCAGGGGAAGTGTACACCGGGGAGCTGTTTTTT. Its translation is CAGSRKAGEVYTGELFF.

This chain joins TRBV29-1 and TRBJ2-7, with D perhaps TRBD2 (7 bases). The CDR3 is 14 amino acids. V lost 2 bases and J 4 bases, leaving 15 bases between the germline ends. Per the germline V gene, CDR1 is SQVTM and CDR2 is ANQGSEA. The CDR3, as DNA: TGCAGCGTTGAAAAGGGGGGGGTCCCTTACGAGCAGTACTTC. Its translation: CSVEKGGVPYEQYF.

The chain joins TRBV30 to TRBJ1-1; 7 bases agree with TRBD1. The CDR3 has 16 residues. V lost 2 bases to trimming and J lost 0 bases; unmatched junction nucleotides: 9. From germline, CDR1 is GTSNPN and CDR2 SVGIG (reference sequence). In DNA form, the CDR3 reads TGTGCCTGGAGTCCTACTCGGACAGGCTTGAACACTGAAGCTTTCTTT. Translating it yields CAWSPTRTGLNTEAFF.

This clonotype was counted between two and nine times. The chain couples TRBV7-2 to TRBJ2-1; no definite D call. The germline V gene encodes CDR1 SGHTA and CDR2 FQGNSA. The CDR3 covers 17 residues. V was shortened by 5 bases and J by 0 bases, with 17 bases between the two germline ends. CDR3 protein: CASSPTGRPSSYNEQFF. CDR3 bases: TGTGCCAGCAGCCCAACCGGGCGCCCAAGCTCCTACAATGAGCAGTTCTTC.

This clonotype was detected ten times or more. The V gene is TRBV6-2 or TRBV6-3, the J gene TRBJ2-1; TRBD2 aligns across 12 bases. Trimming removed 4 bases from V and 4 bases from J; junction bases left unmatched: 8. Germline V lookup: CDR1 MNHEY, CDR2 SVGEGT. This CDR3 contains 17 residues. The CDR3 loop reads CASSLGTSGFSYNEQFF. DNA of the CDR3: TGTGCCAGCAGTTTGGGGACTAGCGGGTTTAGTTACAATGAGCAGTTCTTC.

This clonotype has a count of ten or more. V gene TRBV29-1 combines with J gene TRBJ2-4; D ambiguous. V gave up 3 bases and J gave up 1 base, with 4 bases separating them. This CDR3 comprises 12 residues. From germline, CDR1 is SQVTM and CDR2 ANQGSEA. CDR3 in amino acids: CSVDVAKNIQYF. DNA of the CDR3: TGCAGCGTTGACGTTGCCAAAAACATTCAGTACTTC.

This clonotype was seen more than once but under ten times. The V and J genes are TRBV12-3 or TRBV12-4 and TRBJ2-1; D uncertain. The CDR3 loop spans 14 amino acids. V was trimmed by 5 bases and J by 4 bases, leaving 12 bases between them. CDR3 residues: CASSPATKYNEQFF. CDR3 in DNA: TGTGCCAGCAGTCCGGCGACCAAATACAATGAGCAGTTCTTC.

The chain employs TRBV7-9 and TRBJ2-1, with TRBD2 identical over 11 bases. CDR3 length equals 16 residues. CDR1 is SEHNR, CDR2 FQNEAQ, per germline (reference sequence). Germline trimming cut 5 bases from V and 4 bases from J; bases unmatched to any gene: 7. The CDR3 sequence: CASSPLGLAAYNEQFF. CDR3 DNA: TGTGCCAGCAGCCCACTGGGACTAGCGGCATACAATGAGCAGTTCTTC.

The table lists this clonotype with many counts. This chain links TRBV7-2 with TRBJ2-7; no clear D gene. Germline CDR1 is SGHTA and CDR2 is FQGNSA. This CDR3 comprises 11 residues. V lost 5 bases and J lost 2, with 4 bases in between. The CDR3 DNA sequence: TGTGCCAGCAGCAACACCTACGAGCAGTACTTC. As protein: CASSNTYEQYF.

This clonotype occurred many times. V is TRBV6-5 and J is TRBJ1-3; D remains unclear. CDR3 length: 14 amino acids. The germline V gene encodes CDR1 MNHEY and CDR2 SVGAGI. V lost 0 bases to trimming and J lost 0 bases, with 3 bases between them. The CDR3 bases are TGTGCCAGCAGTTACTCGTTCTCTGGAAACACCATATATTTT. Its protein is CASSYSFSGNTIYF.

Concerning this clonotype itself: A much larger clone sits a single nucleotide away, making a read error possible. The chain carries TRBV3-1 and TRBJ2-5; 8 bases align to TRBD2. J gave up 1 base and V 5 bases, and 3 bases lay outside the gene matches. The CDR3 spans 14 residues. Per the germline V gene, CDR1 is LGHDT and CDR2 is YNNKEL (reference sequence). The CDR3 loop is CASSGSGSQETQYF. The DNA of the CDR3 is TGTGCCAGCAGCGGAAGCGGGAGCCAAGAGACCCAGTACTTC.

This clonotype was counted ten times or more. J is TRBJ2-5 and V is TRBV11-3; D gene ambiguous. The CDR3 sequence is 11 residues long. V was pared by 5 bases and J by 3 bases, with 4 bases between. Germline lookup yields CDR1 SGHNT and CDR2 YENEEA. The CDR3 DNA follows: TGTGCCAGCAGCCCAAAAGAGACCCAGTACTTC. Amino acids: CASSPKETQYF.

In its sample, this clonotype was seen a few times. The chain joins TRBV20-1 to TRBJ1-1; 10 bases line up with TRBD1. Losses at the gene ends were 3 bases for V and 2 bases for J; bases not matched to a gene: 3. Germline values: CDR1 DFQATT, CDR2 SNEGSKA (reference sequence). The CDR3 spans 14 residues. CDR3 sequence reads: CSARGTGVNTEAFF. The CDR3 nucleotides are TGCAGTGCTAGGGGGACAGGGGTAAACACTGAAGCTTTCTTT.

This clonotype was observed a few times. V gene TRBV6-2 or TRBV6-3 combines with J gene TRBJ2-5, with D tentatively TRBD2 (6 bases). Trimming shortened V by 6 bases and J by 1 base, and 9 bases separated the two germline ends. CDR1 is MNHEY and CDR2 is SVGEGT in the germline V gene. The CDR3 length is 13 residues. The DNA of the CDR3 is TGTGCCAGCAGCCGGGACTTCCAAGAGACCCAGTACTTC. Protein: CASSRDFQETQYF.

The rearrangement links TRBV14 to TRBJ1-6; D not resolved. The germline V and J ends were trimmed by 0 bases and 14 bases, with 14 bases remaining between them. This CDR3 contains 14 residues. Per germline, CDR1 SGHDN and CDR2 FVKESK. This CDR3 is CASSQESVIRSLHF. The CDR3 bases are TGTGCCAGCAGCCAAGAATCTGTCATCCGGTCCCTCCACTTT.

This clonotype has a count of ten or more. This chain links TRBV5-1 with TRBJ1-1; no definite D call. The CDR3 has 14 residues. Trimming took 1 base from V and 0 from J, leaving 7 bases between them. From germline, CDR1 is SGHRS and CDR2 YFSETQ. As DNA, the CDR3 is TGCGCCAGCAGCTTGTGGGGTATGAACACTGAAGCTTTCTTT. Its translation: CASSLWGMNTEAFF.

This clonotype was found a few times. V gene TRBV5-1 combines with J gene TRBJ2-7; TRBD1 might be the D (5 bases). Germline assignment: CDR1 SGHRS and CDR2 YFSETQ. The ends were cut back, 0 bases at V and 5 bases at J, with 12 bases in the middle. This CDR3 spans 14 amino acids. The CDR3 loop is CASSLAQEFDEQYF. CDR3 sequence (DNA): TGCGCCAGCAGCTTGGCACAGGAGTTCGACGAGCAGTACTTC.